Listed here is a single T cell receptor (beta chain). These data come from a study of blood T cell repertoires in COVID-19. Study-level background: The samples span acute and convalescent COVID-19 from the United States, Italy and Spain. T cells, B-cell-depleted T cells, or PBMCs supplied cDNA or gDNA.

Germline CDR1 is SGHDN and CDR2 is FVKESK. The V end lost 0 bases, the J end lost 5 bases, and 7 bases lay between the germline ends. The CDR3 spans 13 residues. Per the study methods: Estimation of nucleated cell counts was performed using reference gene primer amplification. The repertoire was sequenced with immunoSEQ multiplex PCR; TCRdb's copy has only in-frame clones and lacks some. V, J and clone size are those of that table, while D and trimming were read from the DNA. Seen here are about 130,000 clones, 80% to 85% observed once, and the top ten hold under 20%. The origin of this receptor is a man aged 25 to 40 who had recovered from COVID-19. The sample comprised PBMCs or T cells enriched from blood (not recorded which). The rearrangement joins TRBV14 to TRBJ1-2; D remains ambiguous. The CDR3, as DNA: TGTGCCAGCAGCCAAGAAAGAGCTTATGGCTACACCTTC. Its protein is CASSQERAYGYTF.